This TCR beta chain appears in the sequencing data of a study of T cell responses to AZD1222 COVID-19 vaccine. Background on the study: Second-dose groups at about 4 or about 12 weeks were pooled.

Generated by immunoSEQ multiplex PCR, the TCRdb table keeps only in-frame clones and is missing some. The data contain 150,000 to 200,000 clones, about 90% of them singletons. J lost 5 bases, V lost 6 bases, and 2 bases had no gene match. This CDR3 contains 13 residues. The germline CDR1 and CDR2 sequences are SNHLY and FYNNEI. For this clone: What it binds is not known.

Study observations and caveats: Sampling that yielded the repertoires occurred only after the peak T cell response. Mostly white British, mostly female donors; authors suggested clonal diversity may be underestimated.

The source is an adult in good health. Sequencing used peripheral blood, obtained on day 0 of AZD1222 vaccination. The J gene is TRBJ1-4, the V gene TRBV2; 8 positions agree with TRBD1. This CDR3 is CASRGQVNEKLFF. In nucleotides, the CDR3 is TGTGCCAGCAGGGGACAGGTGAATGAAAAACTGTTTTTT. The variable domain in full, completed from reference TRBV2 and TRBJ1-4, reads EPEVTQTPSHQVTQMGQEVILRCVPISNHLYFYWYRQILGQKVEFLVSFYNNEISEKSEIFDDQFSVERPDGSNFTLKIRSTKLEDSAMYFCASRGQVNEKLFFGSGTQLSVL.